This is a list of T cell receptor beta chains from one sample in a study of OX40 agonist ivuxolimab in advanced cancers. Method: immunoSEQ multiplex PCR; TCRdb's copy keeps in-frame clones and lacks some. The table records about 76,000 clones, around 90% of them present only once. The sample in question was CD4+ or CD8+ T cells sorted from blood, obtained in a trial of the OX40 agonist ivuxolimab. The receptor source for this set is an adult with an advanced solid tumor such as melanoma, head and neck, liver or kidney cancer. Each CDR3 is given with its conserved first and last residue. The order of the fields is V gene, J gene, CDR3 protein.

V gene: TRBV6-6
J gene: TRBJ1-3
CDR3 protein: CASSYTGQFSGNTIYF

V gene: TRBV4-3
J gene: TRBJ2-2
CDR3 protein: CASSQELGGWTGELFF

V gene: TRBV7-6
J gene: TRBJ2-3
CDR3 protein: CASSRGLDTQYF

V gene: TRBV7-2
J gene: TRBJ1-5
CDR3 protein: CASSRQVNQPQHF

V gene: TRBV6-5
J gene: TRBJ1-6
CDR3 protein: CASSYQSSYNSPLHF

V gene: TRBV7-2
J gene: TRBJ2-5
CDR3 protein: CASNPGFWETQYF

V gene: TRBV9
J gene: TRBJ2-3
CDR3 protein: CASSVGVSGGVGTQYF

V gene: TRBV4-2
J gene: TRBJ1-2
CDR3 protein: CASSPPTENYGYTF

V gene: TRBV5-1
J gene: TRBJ1-4
CDR3 protein: CASSSYRGPEEKLFF

V gene: TRBV18
J gene: TRBJ1-1
CDR3 protein: CASSPRGRMNTEAFF

V gene: TRBV19
J gene: TRBJ1-1
CDR3 protein: CAIRETGGTTEAFF

V gene: TRBV7-9
J gene: TRBJ2-7
CDR3 protein: CASSKGDRGQYEQYF

V gene: TRBV19
J gene: TRBJ2-1
CDR3 protein: CASSASINEQFF

V gene: TRBV9
J gene: TRBJ1-2
CDR3 protein: CASSVVDSRGYTF

V gene: TRBV28
J gene: TRBJ1-6
CDR3 protein: CASSLSGQLNSPLHF

V gene: TRBV9
J gene: TRBJ2-5
CDR3 protein: CASSFGTQETQYF

V gene: TRBV2
J gene: TRBJ1-1
CDR3 protein: CASSLGRGWAEAFF

V gene: TRBV29-1
J gene: TRBJ1-1
CDR3 protein: CSVAAGAGGTEAFF

V gene: TRBV15
J gene: TRBJ2-3
CDR3 protein: CATSMGQDTQYF

V gene: TRBV9
J gene: TRBJ2-3
CDR3 protein: CASSSNSFSTDTQYF

V gene: TRBV19
J gene: TRBJ2-3
CDR3 protein: CASSTRDGYSTDTQYF

V gene: TRBV7-3
J gene: TRBJ1-3
CDR3 protein: CASSGGSSGNTIYF

V gene: TRBV7-9
J gene: TRBJ1-6
CDR3 protein: CASSPVGGSYNSPLHF

V gene: TRBV9
J gene: TRBJ2-3
CDR3 protein: CASSVTSGGWPDTQYF

V gene: TRBV4-3
J gene: TRBJ2-1
CDR3 protein: CASSQDWLAGGLSSYNEQFF

V gene: TRBV27
J gene: TRBJ1-1
CDR3 protein: CASSFLPGPGDTEAFF

V gene: TRBV29-1
J gene: TRBJ2-7
CDR3 protein: CSVVLRAEQYF

V gene: TRBV4-3
J gene: TRBJ1-4
CDR3 protein: CASSPLGVLNEKLFF